The rows below give T cell receptor beta chains drawn from one sample of a study of early T cells in non-severe SARS-CoV-2 infection. Each CDR3 protein is one row after TCRdb ran MiXCR on the 5' RACE reads. The table has some 80,000 distinct CDR3 sequences, 9% to 15% seen once. Sequenced: whole blood. These receptors all come from an adult who was a healthcare worker with PCR-confirmed SARS-CoV-2 infection or an uninfected control (not recorded which). CDR3s include the opening cysteine and the closing phenylalanine or tryptophan. Each record gives: V gene, CDR3 length, D gene, CDR3 protein. The D gene is left open where the match is weak.

TRBV20-1 | 12 | . | CSASGSNYGYTF
TRBV2 | 14 | TRBD2 | CASGGLAGRETQYF
TRBV7-9 | 15 | . | CASSSFDSYSYEQYF
TRBV11-2 | 16 | TRBD2 | CASSPIRDYNTGELFF
TRBV4-1 | 13 | . | CASSQVVSDTQYF
TRBV11-2 | 15 | . | CASSLDPQGSNEQFF
TRBV6-2/TRBV6-3 | 14 | . | CASSYGVEYQPQHF
TRBV11-2 | 15 | TRBD1 | CASSEGTGGNSPLHF
TRBV6-6 | 15 | TRBD2 | CASTPSGRSSYEQYF
TRBV10-3 | 14 | TRBD2 | CAISEREGRKVQYF
TRBV6-5 | 13 | . | CASSMGPFLPQHF
TRBV29-1 | 15 | . | CSVEVGAGSNQPQHF
TRBV4-1 | 14 | . | CASSQASGQETQYF